A single sample is the source of the 12 T cell receptor beta chains below, sequenced in a study of blood T cell repertoires in COVID-19. Only in-frame clones appear in the TCRdb table, and some are missing; sequencing was by immunoSEQ multiplex PCR. This table holds some 300,000 clones, roughly 91% found once. Material for sequencing was PBMCs or T cells enriched from blood (not recorded which). The receptors were sampled from a woman aged 50 to 60 who had been exposed to COVID-19.

V is TRBV30 and J is TRBJ2-3; D is ambiguous. The CDR3 runs to 16 residues. Trimming removed 0 bases from V and 2 bases from J, with 15 bases in between. Per germline, CDR1 GTSNPN and CDR2 SVGIG (reference sequence). The CDR3 DNA is TGTGCCTGGAGTGTAGGCGTGGCCAGGTCCACAGATACGCAGTATTTT. Its protein product is CAWSVGVARSTDTQYF.

The sample holds a few counts of this clone. The V and J genes are TRBV7-9 and TRBJ1-2; D is perhaps TRBD1 (5 bases). V dropped 7 bases and J dropped 7 bases, with 19 bases sitting between them. Germline assignment: CDR1 SEHNR and CDR2 FQNEAQ (reference sequence). This CDR3 is 14 amino acids long. The CDR3 bases are TGTGCCAGCACCCCTGGGCAGGGTGTGTCTGGCTACACCTTC. Translation gives CASTPGQGVSGYTF.

This sequence joins TRBV6-5 and TRBJ1-3; 7 nucleotides align to TRBD1. Germline V CDR1 and CDR2: MNHEY, SVGAGI. The length of the CDR3 is 16 residues. After removal of 0 bases from V and 6 bases from J, the junction contained 8 bases not matched to a gene. CDR3 sequence reads: CASSYSPVGGKNTIYF. The CDR3 nucleotides are TGTGCCAGCAGTTACTCCCCCGTAGGGGGCAAAAACACCATATATTTT.

J is TRBJ1-2 and V is TRBV7-9; tentatively, D is TRBD1 (6 bases). With 5 bases removed from V and 7 bases from J, the gap between germline ends came to 14 bases. The germline gives CDR1 SEHNR, CDR2 FQNEAQ (reference sequence). The CDR3 is 13 residues long. The CDR3 reads CASSSQQGTGYTF. In DNA form, the CDR3 reads TGTGCCAGCAGCAGCCAACAGGGAACTGGCTACACCTTC.

This clone was counted a few times. The chain's CDR3 is CASSPTGTGGYEQYF. CDR3 nucleotide sequence: TGTGCCAGCAGCCCGACCGGGACAGGAGGGTACGAGCAGTACTTC. The V gene is TRBV3-1 (or the pseudogene TRBV3-2), the J gene TRBJ2-7; 8 bases fit TRBD1. The V gene end was trimmed by 4 bases and the J gene end by 4 bases; junction bases not matched to a gene: 9. Germline lookup yields CDR1 LGHDT and CDR2 YNNKEL (reference sequence). This CDR3 is 15 amino acids long.

The chain links TRBV30 to TRBJ2-1; 7 nucleotides align to TRBD2. This CDR3 has 15 residues. With V trimmed by 4 bases and J by 5 bases, 11 bases remained unmatched. Germline CDR1 and CDR2: GTSNPN and SVGIG (reference sequence). CDR3 amino acids: CAWTGGAGVDNEQFF. CDR3 coding DNA: TGTGCCTGGACAGGTGGGGCGGGGGTCGACAATGAGCAGTTCTTC.

This clone has a handful of counts. V gene TRBV11-2 combines with J gene TRBJ2-5; 7 bases are a match to TRBD2. Trimming cost V 5 bases and J 4 bases; bases outside gene matches: 7. The germline V gene encodes CDR1 SGHAT and CDR2 FQNNGV. The CDR3 is 14 residues long. The CDR3 nucleotides are TGTGCCAGCAGCCCCGTGGGGGGGTCAGAGACCCAGTACTTC. Encoded protein: CASSPVGGSETQYF.

This chain connects TRBV5-1 to TRBJ1-2, with unresolved D. The CDR3 runs 13 residues. The germline CDR1 and CDR2 sequences are SGHRS and YFSETQ. Trimming pared 0 bases from V and 8 bases from J, leaving 11 bases between. This chain's CDR3 is CASSLALEEGYTF. The DNA of the CDR3 is TGCGCCAGCAGCTTGGCCTTGGAGGAAGGCTACACCTTC.

V is TRBV5-4 and J is TRBJ1-5, with unresolved D. Trimming stripped 5 bases from V and 1 base from J, with 10 bases between. The germline V gene encodes CDR1 SGHNT and CDR2 YYREEE (reference sequence). This CDR3 has 14 residues. The CDR3 region has the DNA TGTGCCAGCAGTCATGAGGGAAGCAATCAGCCCCAGCATTTT. Translated: CASSHEGSNQPQHF.

The chain employs TRBV23-1 and TRBJ1-1; D is uncertain. TRBV23-1 is given ORF status, its function remaining uncertain. Trimming shortened V by 4 bases and J by 6 bases, and 18 bases separated the two germline ends. There are 15 residues in the CDR3. The CDR3 region has the DNA TGCGCCAGCAGTCCGCGTGGCCACGGCGGTTCTGAAGCTTTCTTT. Its protein product is CASSPRGHGGSEAFF.

This rearrangement joins TRBV4-1 to TRBJ2-7, with 7 bases matching TRBD1. Per germline, CDR1 MGHRA and CDR2 YSYEKL. CDR3 length: 14 amino acids. V lost 2 bases, J lost 3 bases, and 4 bases stayed unmatched. The CDR3 loop is CASSQFRDSYEQYF. CDR3 in DNA: TGCGCCAGCAGCCAATTCCGGGACAGCTACGAGCAGTACTTC.

The V gene is TRBV25-1, the J gene TRBJ2-2; TRBD1 agrees at 10 bases. The CDR3 is made up of 17 amino acids. CDR1 and CDR2 from the germline V gene are MGHDK and SYGVNS. The trim removed 5 bases at V and 4 bases at J, leaving 10 bases unmatched. The CDR3 DNA sequence: TGTGCCAGCAGTCACCCTCCGGGACAGGGGAGCACCGGGGAGCTGTTTTTT. Translating gives CASSHPPGQGSTGELFF.